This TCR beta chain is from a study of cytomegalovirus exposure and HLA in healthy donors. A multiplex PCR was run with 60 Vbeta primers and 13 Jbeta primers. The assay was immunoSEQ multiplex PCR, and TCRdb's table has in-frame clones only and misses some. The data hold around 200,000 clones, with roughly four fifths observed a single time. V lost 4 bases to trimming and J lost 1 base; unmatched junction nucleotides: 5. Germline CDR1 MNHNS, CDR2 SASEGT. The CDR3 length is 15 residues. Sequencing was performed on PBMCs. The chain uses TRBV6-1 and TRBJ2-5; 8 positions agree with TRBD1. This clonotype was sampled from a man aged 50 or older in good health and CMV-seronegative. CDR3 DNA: TGTGCCAGCAGTGCGGGACAGGCTTTCCAAGAGACCCAGTACTTC. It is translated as CASSAGQAFQETQYF.